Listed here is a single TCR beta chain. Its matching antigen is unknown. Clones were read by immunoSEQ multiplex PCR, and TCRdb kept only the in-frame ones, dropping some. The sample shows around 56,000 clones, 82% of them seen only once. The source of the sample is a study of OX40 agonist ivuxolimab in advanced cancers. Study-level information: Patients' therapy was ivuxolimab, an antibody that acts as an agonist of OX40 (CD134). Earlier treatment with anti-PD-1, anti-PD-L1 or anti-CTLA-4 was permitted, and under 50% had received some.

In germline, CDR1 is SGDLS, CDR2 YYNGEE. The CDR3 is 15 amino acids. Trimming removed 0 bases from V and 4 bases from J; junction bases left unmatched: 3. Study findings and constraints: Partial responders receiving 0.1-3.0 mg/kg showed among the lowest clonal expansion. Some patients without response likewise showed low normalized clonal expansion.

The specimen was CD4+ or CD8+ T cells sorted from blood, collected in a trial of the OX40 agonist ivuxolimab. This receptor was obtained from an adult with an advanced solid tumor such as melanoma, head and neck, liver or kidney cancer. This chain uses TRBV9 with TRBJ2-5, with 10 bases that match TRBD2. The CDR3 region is CASSVGLAGAETQYF. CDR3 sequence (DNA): TGTGCCAGCAGCGTAGGGCTAGCGGGAGCAGAGACCCAGTACTTC.